These 25 T cell receptor beta chains share one sample of origin, sequenced in a study of preoperative IRX-2 immunotherapy in early breast cancer. Treatment of the sample: preoperative locoregional IRX-2 cytokine immunotherapy. Here immunoSEQ multiplex PCR was the method, and the copy in TCRdb shows in-frame clones only, minus some. There are approximately 38,000 clones in the sample; around four fifths occur only once, and about 1.5% lies in the top ten. Sample: lymph node tissue, taken after IRX-2 immunotherapy. The receptor set was obtained from a human donor with breast cancer.

The V call is TRBV1, the J call TRBJ2-3; the D call in the table, TRBD2, was not verified against the DNA. TRBV1 is labeled a pseudogene. The CDR3 extends over 15 amino acids. CDR3 nucleotides: TGCGCCAGCAGCCAAAGGGACTATCCGTCTGATACGCAGTATTTT. As protein: CASSQRDYPSDTQYF.

Worth noting for this clone: Germline and junction disagree at one end, which may indicate a read error. The V and J genes are TRBV6-8 and TRBJ1-2; D is ambiguous. Per germline, CDR1 MNHGY and CDR2 SAAAGT. The CDR3 spans 12 residues. The CDR3 region is CASSRLNDGYTF. CDR3 bases: TGTGCCAGCAGCCGGCTTAACGATGGCTACACCTTC.

This sequence joins TRBV6-8 and TRBJ2-1, with 8 bases lining up with TRBD2. The ends lost 9 bases at V and 2 bases at J; junction bases unmatched: 3. Germline CDR1 is MNHGY and CDR2 is SAAAGT. The CDR3 extends over 13 amino acids. Here the CDR3 reads CASRGGPYNEQFF. CDR3 DNA: TGTGCCAGTCGGGGGGGCCCCTACAATGAGCAGTTCTTC.

In this sample, this clone turned up a few times. The V call is TRBV28, the J call TRBJ2-7; 7 bases fit TRBD1. The ends lost 6 bases at V and 2 bases at J; junction bases unmatched: 7. The germline V gene encodes CDR1 MDHEN and CDR2 SYDVKM. The CDR3 contains 14 residues. The CDR3 coding sequence is TGTGCCAGCAGCCCCCCGGGACAGCCCTACGAGCAGTACTTC. Translated, it gives CASSPPGQPYEQYF.

J is TRBJ1-2 and V is TRBV11-3, with D perhaps matching TRBD1 (5 bases). The CDR3 is 15 amino acids. Between the trimmed V and J ends, which lost 0 bases and 5 bases, there was a span of 13 bases. Germline lookup yields CDR1 SGHNT and CDR2 YENEEA. CDR3: CASSLDLGHGYGYTF. The CDR3 DNA sequence: TGTGCCAGCAGCTTAGATCTTGGACATGGGTATGGCTACACCTTC.

The chain has TRBV18 and TRBJ2-5; 8 bases fit TRBD2. The germline CDR1 and CDR2 sequences are KGHSH and LQKENI. V was pared by 3 bases and J by 5 bases, with 5 bases of the junction left unmatched. The CDR3 contains 14 residues. The chain's CDR3 is CASSPAGGWETQYF. The DNA of the CDR3 is TGTGCCAGCTCACCGGCGGGGGGCTGGGAGACCCAGTACTTC.

The gene calls are TRBV18 and TRBJ1-4; D uncertain. CDR1 is KGHSH, CDR2 LQKENI, per germline. V gave up 0 bases and J gave up 1 base, with 6 bases separating them. This CDR3 is built from 15 residues. CDR3 loop: CASSPPGRTNEKLFF. Here the CDR3 DNA reads TGTGCCAGCTCACCACCCGGCAGAACTAATGAAAAACTGTTTTTT.

The chain joins TRBV18 to TRBJ2-1; perhaps D is TRBD1 or TRBD2 (5 bases each). CDR3 length: 15 residues. Between the trimmed V and J ends, which lost 6 bases and 0 bases, there was a span of 12 bases. The germline V gene has CDR1 KGHSH and CDR2 LQKENI. The CDR3 DNA reads as TGTGCCAGCTCCGCCGACGGGGCCTCCTACAATGAGCAGTTCTTC. Protein sequence: CASSADGASYNEQFF.

V and J are TRBV28 and TRBJ1-5; D might be TRBD1 (6 bases). The CDR3 is made up of 14 amino acids. V was pared by 2 bases and J by 4 bases, with 9 bases between. The germline V gene encodes CDR1 MDHEN and CDR2 SYDVKM. The CDR3 DNA sequence: TGTGCCAGCAGTTTAGGGCAGGGGAATCAGCCCCAGCATTTT. It is translated as CASSLGQGNQPQHF.

This rearrangement joins TRBV6-8 to TRBJ1-5; D is perhaps TRBD1 (5 bases). The germline gives CDR1 MNHGY, CDR2 SAAAGT. CDR3 size: 15 residues. The V end was cut by 5 bases, the J end by 0 bases, with 11 bases between. CDR3 DNA: TGTGCCAGCAGTCCCGACAGCTATAGCAATCAGCCCCAGCATTTT. Encoded protein: CASSPDSYSNQPQHF.

The chain has TRBV5-1 and TRBJ2-5; D may be TRBD1 (6 bases). The length of the CDR3 is 14 residues. V lost 5 bases and J 7 bases, leaving 18 bases between the germline ends. Per germline, CDR1 SGHRS and CDR2 YFSETQ. The CDR3 nucleotides read TGCGCCAGCAGATTCTCAACAGGGCCCGCGACCCAGTACTTC. Protein sequence: CASRFSTGPATQYF. Full variable domain (outside the CDR3, taken from reference TRBV5-1 and TRBJ2-5): KAGVTQTPRYLIKTRGQQVTLSCSPISGHRSVSWYQQTPGQGLQFLFEYFSETQRNKGNFPGRFSGRQFSNSRSEMNVSTLELGDSALYLCASRFSTGPATQYFGPGTRLLVL.

The chain recombines TRBV6-8 with TRBJ2-1; no clear D gene. Germline V gives CDR1 MNHGY, CDR2 SAAAGT. Trimming pared 2 bases from V and 7 bases from J, leaving 9 bases between. CDR3 length: 13 residues. In DNA form, the CDR3 reads TGTGCCAGCAGTTACGGTCGTTTTAATGAGCAGTTCTTC. This gives the protein CASSYGRFNEQFF.

The V call is TRBV6-7, the J call TRBJ1-2; D is uncertain. TRBV6-7 is sorted into the ORF group, with uncertain function. CDR3 size: 11 residues. Trimming left V 6 bases short and J 8 bases short, with 10 bases between. The CDR3 protein is CASSPFGGYTF. The CDR3 DNA sequence: TGTGCCAGCAGCCCCTTCGGAGGCTACACCTTC.

The rearrangement joins TRBV23-1 to TRBJ1-2, with D unresolved. TRBV23-1 is noted as an ORF with a role that remains uncertain. Trimming took 6 bases from V and 8 from J, leaving 19 bases between them. The CDR3 is made up of 14 amino acids. CDR3 coding DNA: TGCGCCAGCAGCCAAGGTAGAGGTTCCTGGGGCTACACCTTC. It encodes CASSQGRGSWGYTF.

The V call is TRBV28, the J call TRBJ1-2, with TRBD1 matching over 9 bases. Germline V CDR1 and CDR2: MDHEN, SYDVKM. The CDR3 has 13 amino acids. The trim removed 5 bases at V and 6 bases at J, leaving 4 bases unmatched. In DNA, the CDR3 is TGTGCCAGCAGTCCGGGACAGGGCGATGGCTACACCTTC. This encodes CASSPGQGDGYTF.

This chain links TRBV6-8 with TRBJ2-7; 8 bases match TRBD2. V was clipped by 0 bases and J by 0 bases; unmatched bases: 7. The germline CDR1 and CDR2 sequences are MNHGY and SAAAGT. The CDR3 is made up of 17 amino acids. The CDR3 region is CASSYSGVAGTSYEQYF. The CDR3 nucleotides read TGTGCCAGCAGTTACTCCGGGGTAGCGGGAACCTCCTACGAGCAGTACTTC.

This clone was seen a handful of times. J is TRBJ1-2 and V is TRBV23-1, with 9 bases identical to TRBD1. TRBV23-1 is noted as an ORF with a role that remains uncertain. V lost 8 bases and J lost 3; bases outside the gene matches: 7. The CDR3 length is 14 residues. Here the CDR3 DNA reads TGCGCCAGCTCGGACAGGGGTGTGGACTATGGCTACACCTTC. Protein sequence: CASSDRGVDYGYTF.

This chain uses TRBV30 with TRBJ2-1, with D perhaps matching TRBD1 (5 bases). CDR3 length equals 15 residues. The germline CDR1 and CDR2 sequences are GTSNPN and SVGIG (reference sequence). Trimming pared 2 bases from V and 4 bases from J, leaving 15 bases between. CDR3 sequence: CAWSPHRSGYNEQFF. The CDR3 DNA sequence: TGTGCCTGGAGTCCCCACCGTTCAGGGTACAATGAGCAGTTCTTC.

Comment on this clone: A read error may produce the germline difference seen at one junction end. V is TRBV6-8 and J is TRBJ1-5; no firm D call. Germline loops: CDR1 MNHGY, CDR2 SAAAGT. This CDR3 is 14 amino acids long. The CDR3 here is CTSSPQYSNQPQHF. CDR3 coding DNA: TGTACCAGCAGTCCCCAATATAGCAATCAGCCCCAGCATTTT.

This sequence joins TRBV11-3 and TRBJ2-5; 8 bases line up with TRBD2. CDR3 length: 14 residues. Trimming removed 2 bases from V and 6 bases from J; junction bases left unmatched: 5. Germline V gives CDR1 SGHNT, CDR2 YENEEA. CDR3 sequence reads: CASSLSGGAKTQYF. CDR3 nucleotides: TGTGCCAGCAGCTTATCCGGGGGGGCCAAGACCCAGTACTTC.

The chain employs TRBV15 and TRBJ1-2; TRBD1 is a possible D gene (5 bases). CDR3 size: 16 residues. The germline CDR1 and CDR2 sequences are LNHNV and YYDKDF (reference sequence). Deletions cut 0 bases from V and 3 bases from J, with 14 bases between. The CDR3 DNA follows: TGTGCCACCAGCAGAGATTGGAGGCAGGGAGACTATGGCTACACCTTC. It specifies CATSRDWRQGDYGYTF.

The rearrangement links TRBV18 to TRBJ2-3, with D tentatively TRBD1 (5 bases). CDR3 length: 13 amino acids. Germline CDR1 is KGHSH and CDR2 is LQKENI. The V gene lost 5 bases and the J gene lost 4 bases, with 10 bases spanning the gap. The CDR3 bases are TGTGCCAGCTCAAAGGTGGGGCCAGATACGCAGTATTTT. This codes for CASSKVGPDTQYF. Filled out from reference TRBV18 and TRBJ2-3, the complete variable domain reads NAGVMQNPRHLVRRRGQEARLRCSPMKGHSHVYWYRQLPEEGLKFMVYLQKENIIDESGMPKERFSAEFPKEGPSILRIQQVVRGDSAAYFCASSKVGPDTQYFGPGTRLTVL.

CDR3 region: CASSPRAAQPQHF. The CDR3 DNA is TGTGCCAGTAGCCCGAGGGCGGCTCAGCCCCAGCATTTT. The rearrangement joins TRBV19 to TRBJ1-5, with D hard to call. The V gene lost 6 bases and the J gene lost 6 bases, with 12 bases spanning the gap. CDR1 LNHDA and CDR2 SQIVND come from the germline V gene (reference sequence). This CDR3 has 13 residues. The full variable domain, completed using reference TRBV19 and TRBJ1-5, is DGGITQSPKYLFRKEGQNVTLSCEQNLNHDAMYWYRQDPGQGLRLIYYSQIVNDFQKGDIAEGYSVSREKKESFPLTVTSAQKNPTAFYLCASSPRAAQPQHFGDGTRLSIL.

This clone has a single count. This sequence joins TRBV5-1 and TRBJ2-5; maybe TRBD1 (6 bases). V dropped 5 bases and J dropped 3 bases, with 14 bases sitting between them. Germline V gives CDR1 SGHRS, CDR2 YFSETQ. CDR3 length equals 14 residues. The DNA for the CDR3 is TGCGCCAGCAGAATGAGCAGGGGCGAAGAGACCCAGTACTTC. Its translation: CASRMSRGEETQYF.

The chain links TRBV10-1 to TRBJ2-2, with 10 nucleotides matching TRBD2. V lost 0 bases, J lost 4 bases, and 5 bases stayed unmatched. The CDR3 sequence is 17 residues long. The germline gives CDR1 WNHNN, CDR2 SYGVQD (reference sequence). For the CDR3, the DNA is TGCGCCAGCAGTGAGTCAAGCGGGGGGGCCGGCACCGGGGAGCTGTTTTTT. It yields the protein CASSESSGGAGTGELFF.